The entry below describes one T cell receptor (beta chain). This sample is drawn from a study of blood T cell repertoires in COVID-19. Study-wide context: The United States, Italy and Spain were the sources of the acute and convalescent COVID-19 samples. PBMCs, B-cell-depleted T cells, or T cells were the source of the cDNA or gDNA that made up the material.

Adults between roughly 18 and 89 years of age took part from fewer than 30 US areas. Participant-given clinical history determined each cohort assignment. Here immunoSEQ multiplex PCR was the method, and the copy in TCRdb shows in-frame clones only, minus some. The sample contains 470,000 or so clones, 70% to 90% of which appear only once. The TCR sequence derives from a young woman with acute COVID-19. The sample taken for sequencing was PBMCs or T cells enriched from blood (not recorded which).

Written as DNA, the CDR3 is TGTGCCAGCAGCTCGCCGGGTCTTATTTACGAGCAGTACTTC. The encoded protein is CASSSPGLIYEQYF. V gene TRBV5-6 combines with J gene TRBJ2-7; no reliable D call. The CDR3 is 14 residues long. V lost 3 bases to trimming and J lost 4 bases, with 14 bases between them. Germline CDR1 is SGHDT and CDR2 is YYEEEE.